The clone carrying this T cell receptor beta chain has just a few counts. Its antigen remains unknown. This sample was included in a study of cytomegalovirus exposure and HLA in healthy donors. Overall study findings and caveats: Clonal expansion, a later analysis showed, was greater in HLA-associated TCR beta chains than in equally common others. Rare TCR sequences dominated, though some public TCRs recurred in many donors.

The CDR3 runs to 15 residues. Germline lookup yields CDR1 SGHRS and CDR2 YFSETQ. Trimming cost V 2 bases and J 3 bases; bases outside gene matches: 7. A multiplex PCR was run with 60 Vbeta primers and 13 Jbeta primers. Original methodology: Later work found 74 million or so unique TCR beta chains, with roughly 11 million shared. Sequencing was performed with immunoSEQ multiplex PCR; in TCRdb, only in-frame clones are kept and a portion is missing. The D gene and trimming were derived from the DNA, and the V and J assignments and clone size from that table. Of around 78,000 clones detected, around three quarters appear once; the ten largest clones hold 1.1%.

The sequence was obtained from a male donor in good health and CMV-seronegative. The chain carries TRBV5-1 and TRBJ2-7; TRBD1 aligns across 8 bases. Sample: PBMCs. The CDR3 is CASSFSGTGNYEQYF. CDR3 sequence (DNA): TGCGCCAGCAGCTTTTCCGGGACAGGAAACTACGAGCAGTACTTC.